These 20 T cell receptor beta chains share one sample of origin, sequenced in a study of cytomegalovirus exposure and HLA in healthy donors. The primer mix had 60 Vbeta and 13 Jbeta primers. Clones were read by immunoSEQ multiplex PCR, and TCRdb kept only the in-frame ones, dropping some. Here the sample spans about 160,000 clones, roughly 84% being singletons. The sequenced sample consisted of PBMCs. These receptors were obtained from a boy aged 2-15 years in good health and CMV-seronegative.

This chain links TRBV7-9 with TRBJ2-3; D is uncertain. The CDR3 is made up of 15 amino acids. CDR1 and CDR2 from the germline V gene are SEHNR and FQNEAQ (reference sequence). The V end was cut by 3 bases, the J end by 2 bases, with 12 bases between. CDR3 amino acids: CASSFTAGHTDTQYF. As DNA, the CDR3 is TGTGCCAGCAGCTTTACCGCAGGTCACACAGATACGCAGTATTTT.

The V call is TRBV7-3, the J call TRBJ2-3, with D perhaps matching TRBD2 (6 bases). CDR1 and CDR2 from the germline V gene are SGHTA and FQGTGA. V was pared by 5 bases and J by 6 bases, with 15 bases between. This CDR3 region has 14 residues. CDR3 bases: TGTGCCAGCAGCCCCTCCCGGGAGTCGGATACGCAGTATTTT. This translates into CASSPSRESDTQYF.

The chain has TRBV18 and TRBJ2-7; tentatively, D is TRBD2 (6 bases). Per germline, CDR1 KGHSH and CDR2 LQKENI. This CDR3 comprises 12 residues. Trimming shortened V by 5 bases and J by 4 bases, and 9 bases separated the two germline ends. The CDR3 nucleotides read TGTGCCAGCTCAATGGGGGGTTACGAGCAGTACTTC. Translating it yields CASSMGGYEQYF.

This chain uses TRBV5-1 with TRBJ2-3; 12 bases align to TRBD2. The CDR3 totals 17 residues. J lost 3 bases, V lost 3 bases, and 8 bases had no gene match. Germline V CDR1 and CDR2: SGHRS, YFSETQ. CDR3 coding DNA: TGCGCCAGCAGCTCATTACTAGCGGGAGGTACGACAGATACGCAGTATTTT. Encoded protein: CASSSLLAGGTTDTQYF.

This clone has only one observation. The CDR3 spells CASSATPGLAGRGDEQFF. The CDR3 DNA follows: TGTGCCAGCAGCGCAACTCCGGGACTAGCGGGTAGGGGTGATGAGCAGTTCTTC. This chain joins TRBV7-9 and TRBJ2-1, with TRBD2 matching over 12 bases. V was pared by 5 bases and J by 8 bases, with 16 bases of the junction left unmatched. CDR3 size: 18 residues. Per germline, CDR1 SEHNR and CDR2 FQNEAQ (reference sequence).

The rearrangement uses TRBV10-1 and TRBJ1-4, with D possibly TRBD1 on 6 matching bases. Germline CDR1 and CDR2: WNHNN and SYGVQD (reference sequence). V lost 5 bases, J lost 2 bases, and 24 bases lay in between. The CDR3 length is 19 residues. For the CDR3, the DNA is TGCGCCAGCAGTCCTCACAAGGGACACCGGACCTTCACTAATGAAAAACTGTTTTTT. It translates to CASSPHKGHRTFTNEKLFF.

The gene calls are TRBV6-5 and TRBJ2-3, with TRBD2 identical over 8 bases. The CDR3 extends over 14 amino acids. Unmatched junction bases numbered 5, after V lost 2 bases and J lost 7 bases. Germline V gives CDR1 MNHEY, CDR2 SVGAGI. In DNA form, the CDR3 reads TGTGCCAGCAGTTACGAGCGGGAGTCGAATACGCAGTATTTT. Its translation is CASSYERESNTQYF.

This chain connects TRBV4-2 to TRBJ2-1; 8 bases agree with TRBD2. V dropped 4 bases and J dropped 5; count of bases not matched to a gene: 10. Germline V CDR1 and CDR2: LGHNA, YNFKEQ. This CDR3 is built from 16 residues. The DNA of the CDR3 is TGTGCCAGCAGCCTAACCGGGACTAGTCACCACAATGAGCAGTTCTTC. Residues: CASSLTGTSHHNEQFF.

V usage is TRBV5-1 and J usage is TRBJ2-3; 10 nucleotides match TRBD2. This CDR3 is built from 19 residues. V lost 1 base, J lost 1 base, and 12 bases stayed unmatched. Per the germline V gene, CDR1 is SGHRS and CDR2 is YFSETQ. In DNA form, the CDR3 reads TGCGCCAGCAGCTTGCCGCGCGTCCTAACTAGCGGGGGCACAGATACGCAGTATTTT. This translates into CASSLPRVLTSGGTDTQYF.

V gene TRBV11-2 combines with J gene TRBJ1-3; D unclear. The CDR3 length is 13 residues. V lost 3 bases and J 4 bases, leaving 7 bases between the germline ends. The germline V gene has CDR1 SGHAT and CDR2 FQNNGV. CDR3 amino acids: CASSLSPGNTIYF. As DNA, the CDR3 is TGTGCCAGCAGCTTGTCTCCGGGAAACACCATATATTTT.

This clone was counted once. CDR3 sequence reads: CASSFSSTNEKLFF. In DNA form, the CDR3 reads TGTGCCAGCAGTTTTTCATCAACTAATGAAAAACTGTTTTTT. The V call is TRBV27, the J call TRBJ1-4; D is unresolved. CDR1 MNHEY and CDR2 SMNVEV come from the germline V gene (reference sequence). The germline V and J ends were trimmed by 3 bases and 0 bases, with 5 bases remaining between them. This CDR3 contains 14 residues.

The V call is TRBV5-1, the J call TRBJ2-1; TRBD1 agrees at 9 bases. Per the germline V gene, CDR1 is SGHRS and CDR2 is YFSETQ. The CDR3 has 17 amino acids. J gave up 5 bases and V 4 bases, and 13 bases lay outside the gene matches. In DNA, the CDR3 is TGCGCCAGCAGCCCGGCCACCGGGACAGGGACCAACAATGAGCAGTTCTTC. Translating it yields CASSPATGTGTNNEQFF. Full variable domain (rest looked up from reference TRBV5-1 and TRBJ2-1): KAGVTQTPRYLIKTRGQQVTLSCSPISGHRSVSWYQQTPGQGLQFLFEYFSETQRNKGNFPGRFSGRQFSNSRSEMNVSTLELGDSALYLCASSPATGTGTNNEQFFGPGTRLTVL.

The chain couples TRBV19 to TRBJ1-5; possible D gene TRBD1, 5 bases. The CDR3 spans 15 residues. CDR1 is LNHDA and CDR2 is SQIVND in the germline V gene (reference sequence). Trimming shortened V by 2 bases and J by 7 bases, and 15 bases separated the two germline ends. For the CDR3, the DNA is TGTGCCAGTAGTATAATAGCAGGGAACGGCCAGCCCCAGCATTTT. It codes for CASSIIAGNGQPQHF.

The rearrangement uses TRBV19 and TRBJ2-2; 10 nucleotides agree with TRBD1. The CDR3 is 16 residues long. V lost 7 bases, J lost 4 bases, and 9 bases stayed unmatched. Looked up from germline, CDR1 is LNHDA and CDR2 is SQIVND (reference sequence). The CDR3 spells CASKLRDRGVTGELFF. The CDR3 region has the DNA TGTGCCAGTAAACTTAGGGACAGGGGTGTCACCGGGGAGCTGTTTTTT.

This clone turned up a few times. The chain combines TRBV19 with TRBJ1-2; TRBD1 matches 7 bases. Germline-derived CDR1 and CDR2 are LNHDA and SQIVND (reference sequence). Trimming cost V 6 bases and J 8 bases; bases outside gene matches: 9. The CDR3 covers 13 residues. The CDR3 DNA sequence: TGTGCCAGTAGCCCTAACAGGGGATCGGGCTACACCTTC. Its protein is CASSPNRGSGYTF.

The J gene is TRBJ1-5, the V gene TRBV7-9; weak D call: TRBD1 (5 bases). Germline V lookup: CDR1 SEHNR, CDR2 FQNEAQ (reference sequence). This CDR3 has 12 residues. V lost 3 bases and J lost 9, with 9 bases in between. The CDR3, as DNA: TGTGCCAGCAGCTTGCAGGGTCGGCCCCAGCATTTT. Protein product: CASSLQGRPQHF.

This clone is a singleton in its sample. This chain joins TRBV28 and TRBJ1-5, with a tentative D call TRBD1 (5 bases). The V end was cut by 7 bases, the J end by 7 bases, with 11 bases between. Germline CDR1 and CDR2: MDHEN and SYDVKM. The CDR3 consists of 12 residues. CDR3 protein: CASTQGFQPQHF. DNA of the CDR3: TGTGCCAGCACCCAGGGTTTCCAGCCCCAGCATTTT.

J is TRBJ2-6 and V is TRBV29-1; possibly TRBD1 for D (6 bases). This CDR3 region has 14 residues. V gave up 6 bases and J gave up 2 bases, with 11 bases separating them. Germline V lookup: CDR1 SQVTM, CDR2 ANQGSEA. The CDR3 loop reads CSVTGWAGANVLTF. CDR3 DNA: TGCAGCGTCACAGGGTGGGCTGGGGCCAACGTCCTGACTTTC.

The gene calls are TRBV6-1 and TRBJ2-1; 8 bases are shared with TRBD2. The V segment lost 2 bases and the J segment 7 bases; nucleotides outside the gene matches: 10. This CDR3 has 16 amino acids. CDR1 and CDR2 from the germline V gene are MNHNS and SASEGT. CDR3 protein: CASSESDSGIPNEQFF. The CDR3, as DNA: TGTGCCAGCAGTGAAAGTGATAGCGGGATTCCGAATGAGCAGTTCTTC.

The chain couples TRBV7-8 to TRBJ2-7, with D maybe TRBD1 (6 bases). The germline V and J ends were trimmed by 2 bases and 3 bases, with 14 bases remaining between them. This CDR3 has 15 residues. The germline CDR1 and CDR2 sequences are SGHVS and FQNEAQ. The CDR3 bases are TGTGCCAGCAGCTTACAGGGGCTCGCCCTCTACGAGCAGTACTTC. It encodes CASSLQGLALYEQYF.